This T cell receptor beta chain derives from a study of T cells in Graves' hyperthyroidism and ophthalmopathy. Comment on this clonotype: The CDR3 does not end in the conserved phenylalanine or tryptophan, so this is likely a read error.

Amplified TCR beta CDR3 regions came from RNA transcripts. HTBI primers were employed in a first-round RT-PCR of the TCR CDR3. A single record per CDR3 protein comes from TCRdb applying MiXCR to the multiplex PCR reads. The profile shows roughly 400,000 distinct CDR3 sequences, 11% to 15% of them singletons. Germline V gives CDR1 SGHRS, CDR2 YFSETQ. The CDR3 spans 15 residues. V dropped 1 base and J dropped 5; count of bases not matched to a gene: 6. Sequencing was done on a sample of blood. This chain links TRBV5-1 with TRBJ2-3; TRBD2 agrees at 8 bases. The sequence derives from a man aged 50 to 60 with Graves' ophthalmopathy. The CDR3 sequence: CASSLTSGVGDTQYL. The CDR3 nucleotides read TGCGCCAGCAGCTTGACTAGCGGTGTGGGAGATACGCAGTATCTT.